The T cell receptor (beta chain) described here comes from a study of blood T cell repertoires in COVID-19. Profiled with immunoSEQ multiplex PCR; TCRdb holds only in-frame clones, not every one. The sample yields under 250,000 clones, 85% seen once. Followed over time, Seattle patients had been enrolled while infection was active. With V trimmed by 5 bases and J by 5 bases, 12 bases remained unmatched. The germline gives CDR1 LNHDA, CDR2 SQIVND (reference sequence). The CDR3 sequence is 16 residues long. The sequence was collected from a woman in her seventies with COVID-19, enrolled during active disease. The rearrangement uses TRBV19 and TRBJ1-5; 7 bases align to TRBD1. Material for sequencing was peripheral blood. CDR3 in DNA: TGTGCCAGTAGTCCCGTTACAGGGGCGGCGGATCAGCCCCAGCATTTT. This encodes CASSPVTGAADQPQHF.